This T cell receptor beta chain is from a study of spatial heterogeneity in lung cancer. As for the study in general: The study consistently detected more beta-chain than alpha-chain sequences.

Every TCR cDNA molecule bore its own unique molecular identifier. TCRdb recomputed calls from the 5' RACE reads with MiXCR, one row per CDR3 protein. Counted here are about 80,000 distinct CDR3 sequences, around 7.8% occurring once; the ten biggest clones make up approximately 6.3%. The study, taken as a whole, reports: Tumor TCRs that were ubiquitous and expanded showed up in blood more at resection than follow-up.

Time point specified: sample taken at primary tumor resection. Whole RNA, which was extracted from tumor, nontumor lung tissue or frozen PBMC, was sequenced without any cell sorting. With regard to this clonotype: Antigen unknown.

V lost 0 bases, J lost 2 bases, and 8 bases lay in between. The V gene's germline CDR1 is GTSNPN and CDR2 SVGIG (reference sequence). The CDR3 has 13 amino acids. Sequencing was performed on PBMCs, taken at surgery. The TCR was taken from a male donor with early-stage non-small cell lung cancer. J is TRBJ2-7 and V is TRBV30; maybe TRBD2 (5 bases). As DNA, the CDR3 is TGTGCCTGGAGTGTCGGGGTGGCCTACGAGCAGTACTTC. Translation gives CAWSVGVAYEQYF.